The 20 T cell receptor beta chains below were found in one sample sequenced in a study of Ad26.COV2.S vaccination and SARS-CoV-2 variants listed by TCRdb under 2021. Libraries were made using the immunoSEQ multiplex PCR assay. TCRdb limited this immuneACCESS table to in-frame rearrangements with V and J called. A share of clones is missing; checked studies link under half to unresolved V genes, and the rest is unexplained. This sample lists approximately 300,000 clones; around four fifths were detected once. The top ten clones comprise 2% to 2.5% of the sample. This specimen's treatment or condition label, per the study, means: around 19 received Ad26.COV2.S at low or high dose, single or two shots; about 5 received placebo; per-sample allocation not given. Repertoires of vaccine and placebo recipients were sequenced from samples collected on day 63 after the first injection. Sequences were derived from peripheral blood, sampled in a trial of Ad26.COV2.S vaccine versus placebo. The receptors stem from a person aged 18-60 years who received the Ad26.COV2.S COVID-19 vaccine or a placebo.

The V call is TRBV5-1, the J call TRBJ1-6; D is unclear. Germline CDR1 SGHRS, CDR2 YFSETQ. Trimming stripped 5 bases from V and 2 bases from J, with 11 bases between. The CDR3 has 15 residues. The CDR3 spells CASRPDIPYNSPLHF. For the CDR3, the DNA is TGCGCCAGCAGACCAGACATCCCCTATAATTCACCCCTCCACTTT. The full variable domain, its missing parts supplied by reference TRBV5-1 and TRBJ1-6, is KAGVTQTPRYLIKTRGQQVTLSCSPISGHRSVSWYQQTPGQGLQFLFEYFSETQRNKGNFPGRFSGRQFSNSRSEMNVSTLELGDSALYLCASRPDIPYNSPLHFGNGTRLTVT.

As to this clone: Other nucleotide sequences from this sample produce the same CDR3. The V call is TRBV7-9, the J call TRBJ2-7; either TRBD1 or TRBD2 may fit D (5 bases each). V lost 3 bases and J lost 2, with 5 bases in between. The CDR3 has 12 residues. The germline gives CDR1 SEHNR, CDR2 FQNEAQ (reference sequence). Here the CDR3 reads CASSLGAYEQYF. The CDR3 DNA follows: TGTGCCAGCAGCTTGGGGGCCTACGAGCAGTACTTC.

The chain carries TRBV5-1 and TRBJ2-4; no clear D gene. V was clipped by 5 bases and J by 1 base, with 10 bases between them. From germline, CDR1 is SGHRS and CDR2 YFSETQ. The CDR3 sequence is 14 residues long. DNA of the CDR3: TGCGCCAGCAGTATTGACCTCGCCAAAAACATTCAGTACTTC. Its protein product is CASSIDLAKNIQYF.

This chain joins TRBV28 and TRBJ1-2, with D possibly TRBD1 on 5 matching bases. The germline V and J ends were trimmed by 8 bases and 2 bases, with 9 bases remaining between them. The germline CDR1 and CDR2 sequences are MDHEN and SYDVKM. The CDR3 spans 12 residues. CDR3 sequence: CASEGRNYGYTF. The CDR3, as DNA: TGTGCCAGCGAGGGGAGGAACTATGGCTACACCTTC.

The V gene is TRBV6-5, the J gene TRBJ2-4; 8 bases line up with TRBD2. The CDR3 is 15 residues long. The V gene end was trimmed by 4 bases and the J gene end by 3 bases; junction bases not matched to a gene: 5. Germline V lookup: CDR1 MNHEY, CDR2 SVGAGI. CDR3 region: CASSSPRGVKNIQYF. CDR3 DNA: TGTGCCAGCAGTTCCCCGCGGGGGGTCAAAAACATTCAGTACTTC.

This chain connects TRBV18 to TRBJ2-3; TRBD2 matches 11 bases. The length of the CDR3 is 16 residues. With 0 bases clipped from V and 6 bases from J, the junction kept 5 bases outside the gene matches. Germline V CDR1 and CDR2: KGHSH, LQKENI. The CDR3 protein is CASSPPTSGEKDTQYF. The CDR3 coding sequence is TGTGCCAGCTCACCACCGACTAGCGGGGAGAAGGATACGCAGTATTTT. The full variable domain, rest sourced from reference TRBV18 and TRBJ2-3, is NAGVMQNPRHLVRRRGQEARLRCSPMKGHSHVYWYRQLPEEGLKFMVYLQKENIIDESGMPKERFSAEFPKEGPSILRIQQVVRGDSAAYFCASSPPTSGEKDTQYFGPGTRLTVL.

The gene calls are TRBV18 and TRBJ2-1; 9 bases line up with TRBD1. Looked up from germline, CDR1 is KGHSH and CDR2 is LQKENI. The CDR3 contains 15 residues. V dropped 4 bases and J dropped 6; count of bases not matched to a gene: 7. The CDR3 loop is CASSQRDRASNEQFF. CDR3 coding DNA: TGTGCCAGCTCACAACGGGACAGGGCTTCCAATGAGCAGTTCTTC.

This clone was seen a few times. The chain employs TRBV7-9 and TRBJ2-7, with D uncertain. CDR3 length: 13 residues. V lost 7 bases, J lost 6 bases, and 16 bases lay in between. The germline gives CDR1 SEHNR, CDR2 FQNEAQ (reference sequence). For the CDR3, the DNA is TGTGCCAGCAAACCACCAGGCCATCTCGAGCAGTACTTC. Translated, it gives CASKPPGHLEQYF.

In its sample, this clone was seen a few times. The chain's CDR3 is CASRADRGGSNQPQHF. CDR3 sequence (DNA): TGTGCCAGCAGGGCCGACAGGGGAGGTAGCAATCAGCCCCAGCATTTT. This rearrangement joins TRBV2 to TRBJ1-5, with 8 positions matching TRBD1. The CDR3 length is 16 residues. After removal of 6 bases from V and 0 bases from J, the junction contained 7 bases not matched to a gene. The germline V gene has CDR1 SNHLY and CDR2 FYNNEI.

The V gene is TRBV11-2, the J gene TRBJ2-7; D is possibly TRBD2 (5 bases). Per germline, CDR1 SGHAT and CDR2 FQNNGV. CDR3 length: 15 amino acids. V was trimmed by 5 bases and J by 6 bases, leaving 20 bases between them. CDR3 amino acids: CASSPLPGIPLEQYF. CDR3 nucleotides: TGTGCCAGCAGCCCTCTTCCCGGGATCCCCCTCGAGCAGTACTTC.

Written as DNA, the CDR3 is TGCGCCAGCAGCTTGTACGGGGGGGCGTTAGAGGAGCAGTACTTC. Amino acids: CASSLYGGALEEQYF. V and J are TRBV5-1 and TRBJ2-7, with 8 bases that match TRBD2. The CDR3 is 15 amino acids. Germline loops: CDR1 SGHRS, CDR2 YFSETQ. V dropped 1 base and J dropped 7; count of bases not matched to a gene: 10.

This clone was observed a few times. The V call is TRBV11-2, the J call TRBJ2-2; D unresolved. CDR3 size: 16 residues. V lost 0 bases and J 5 bases, leaving 13 bases between the germline ends. Germline V lookup: CDR1 SGHAT, CDR2 FQNNGV. The CDR3 bases are TGTGCCAGCAGCTTAGAGATGGAGATTAGAACCGGGGAGCTGTTTTTT. Translation gives CASSLEMEIRTGELFF.

The chain uses TRBV4-1 and TRBJ2-7, with 8 bases identical to TRBD2. The CDR3 has 16 residues. V lost 4 bases, J lost 0 bases, and 8 bases stayed unmatched. CDR1 and CDR2 (germline): MGHRA, YSYEKL. The CDR3 bases are TGCGCCAGCAGCCCCGGTGCCAGCGGGGGCTCCTACGAGCAGTACTTC. This translates into CASSPGASGGSYEQYF.

The V call is TRBV13, the J call TRBJ2-7; tentatively, D is TRBD1 (6 bases). CDR3 length: 14 residues. Trimming shortened V by 0 bases and J by 7 bases, and 13 bases separated the two germline ends. Germline loops: CDR1 PRHDT, CDR2 FYEKMQ (reference sequence). The CDR3 protein is CASSLGAGVIEQYF. Here the CDR3 DNA reads TGTGCCAGCAGCTTAGGGGCAGGGGTCATAGAGCAGTACTTC.

This clone occurred once. V and J are TRBV6-6 and TRBJ2-1; 10 nucleotides line up with TRBD1. Germline assignment: CDR1 MNHNY and CDR2 SVGAGI (reference sequence). CDR3 length: 18 amino acids. V shed 5 bases and J 2 bases; nucleotides not matched to a gene: 12. This CDR3 reads CASSPGDRGFHAYNEQFF. The CDR3 DNA follows: TGTGCCAGCAGTCCTGGGGACAGGGGCTTTCACGCCTACAATGAGCAGTTCTTC.

V is TRBV20-1 and J is TRBJ2-7; 11 positions match TRBD2. CDR1 is DFQATT, CDR2 SNEGSKA, per germline (reference sequence). V gave up 3 bases and J gave up 6 bases; unmatched junction bases: 7. The CDR3 has 14 residues. The CDR3 DNA follows: TGCAGTGCTAGTCGACTAGCGGGGCAAGGCGAGCAGTACTTC. Protein: CSASRLAGQGEQYF.

A word on this clone: The sample contains more than one DNA sequence encoding this CDR3. V is TRBV27 and J is TRBJ2-5, with no clear D. This CDR3 comprises 14 residues. Germline V gene data show CDR1 as MNHEY and CDR2 as SMNVEV (reference sequence). V was cut by 2 bases and J by 1 base, with 8 bases left in between. The CDR3, as DNA: TGTGCCAGCAGTTTAATTGGGTCCCAAGAGACCCAGTACTTC. It specifies CASSLIGSQETQYF.

The J gene is TRBJ1-1, the V gene TRBV5-1; 7 nucleotides line up with TRBD1. With V trimmed by 2 bases and J by 5 bases, 3 bases remained unmatched. The CDR3 is 13 residues long. Per germline, CDR1 SGHRS and CDR2 YFSETQ. The chain's CDR3 is CASSLRGQTEAFF. The CDR3 nucleotides are TGCGCCAGCAGCTTAAGGGGGCAAACTGAAGCTTTCTTT. Combining the CDR3 with reference TRBV5-1 and TRBJ1-1 gives the whole variable domain KAGVTQTPRYLIKTRGQQVTLSCSPISGHRSVSWYQQTPGQGLQFLFEYFSETQRNKGNFPGRFSGRQFSNSRSEMNVSTLELGDSALYLCASSLRGQTEAFFGQGTRLTVV.

The J gene is TRBJ2-7, the V gene TRBV10-3; D gene unclear. Per the germline V gene, CDR1 is ENHRY and CDR2 is SYGVKD. CDR3 length: 14 amino acids. V shed 2 bases and J shed 2 bases, with 10 bases lying between them. The CDR3: CAISEVDLTYEQYF. The CDR3 region has the DNA TGTGCCATCAGTGAGGTAGATTTAACCTACGAGCAGTACTTC.

This clone was observed a few times. This chain joins TRBV14 and TRBJ2-4; 8 bases are a match to TRBD2. Germline V gene sequence: CDR1 SGHDN, CDR2 FVKESK. The CDR3 totals 15 residues. V shed 4 bases and J 7 bases; nucleotides not matched to a gene: 9. For the CDR3, the DNA is TGTGCCAGCAGCCGATCCTCGGGGGGGAGGAACATTCAGTACTTC. This gives the protein CASSRSSGGRNIQYF.